This TCR beta chain was sequenced during a study of blood T cells in healthy people across ages. This clonotype was detected once. CDR3 length equals 14 residues. The germline CDR1 and CDR2 sequences are MNHNY and SVGAGI (reference sequence). V was cut by 5 bases and J by 3 bases, with 10 bases left in between. A second roughly 6 to 12 cycle PCR used barcoded and J-beta primers. Using its own MiXCR run on the 5' RACE reads, TCRdb lists one record per CDR3 protein. The data hold about 1,400,000 distinct CDR3 sequences, with approximately 40% observed a single time. The sample taken for sequencing was blood. The chain combines TRBV6-6 with TRBJ2-2; maybe TRBD1 (6 bases). This clonotype was sampled from a woman aged 18-35 years in good health. The CDR3 sequence is CASSRQADTGELFF. The DNA of the CDR3 is TGTGCCAGCAGTCGACAGGCAGACACCGGGGAGCTGTTTTTT.